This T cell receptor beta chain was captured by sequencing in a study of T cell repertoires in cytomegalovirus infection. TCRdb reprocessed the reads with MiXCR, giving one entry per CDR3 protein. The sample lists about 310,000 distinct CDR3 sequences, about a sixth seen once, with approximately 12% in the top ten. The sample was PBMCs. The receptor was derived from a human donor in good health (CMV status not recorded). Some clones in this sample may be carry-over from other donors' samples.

CDR3 region: CASSRAGGNNEQFF. In DNA form, the CDR3 reads TGTGCCAGCAGCCGAGCGGGGGGAAACAATGAGCAGTTCTTC. The chain has TRBV11-3 and TRBJ2-1; 9 bases agree with TRBD2. J lost 5 bases, V lost 5 bases, and 4 bases had no gene match. The CDR3 loop spans 14 amino acids. CDR1 and CDR2 (germline): SGHNT, YENEEA. The full variable domain, completed using reference TRBV11-3 and TRBJ2-1, is EAGVVQSPRYKIIEKKQPVAFWCNPISGHNTLYWYLQNLGQGPELLIRYENEEAVDDSQLPKDRFSAERLKGVDSTLKIQPAELGDSAVYLCASSRAGGNNEQFFGPGTRLTVL.